This T cell receptor beta chain was recovered during a study of blood T cell repertoires in COVID-19. Overall study: Acute-phase and convalescent COVID-19 samples originated in the United States, Italy and Spain. PBMCs, B-cell-depleted T cells, or T cells were the source of the cDNA or gDNA that made up the material.

Per the original data handling: Amplification with reference gene primers provided the estimates of nucleated cell counts. Measured with immunoSEQ multiplex PCR; TCRdb has only the in-frame clones, and not every one. V and J calls and clone size follow that table, whereas D and trimming were derived from the DNA. The sample has 100,000 to 120,000 clones, 85% seen once. This CDR3 has 17 amino acids. Trimming removed 5 bases from V and 0 bases from J; junction bases left unmatched: 6. Germline loops: CDR1 SGHNT, CDR2 YYREEE (reference sequence). Sequencing used peripheral blood. This chain uses TRBV5-4 with TRBJ1-6; 9 nucleotides match TRBD1. This receptor was identified in a human donor in a cohort sampled during active COVID-19. The CDR3 bases are TGTGCCAGCAGACAGGGGGCCCCAAGCTCCTATAATTCACCCCTCCACTTT. The encoded protein is CASRQGAPSSYNSPLHF.